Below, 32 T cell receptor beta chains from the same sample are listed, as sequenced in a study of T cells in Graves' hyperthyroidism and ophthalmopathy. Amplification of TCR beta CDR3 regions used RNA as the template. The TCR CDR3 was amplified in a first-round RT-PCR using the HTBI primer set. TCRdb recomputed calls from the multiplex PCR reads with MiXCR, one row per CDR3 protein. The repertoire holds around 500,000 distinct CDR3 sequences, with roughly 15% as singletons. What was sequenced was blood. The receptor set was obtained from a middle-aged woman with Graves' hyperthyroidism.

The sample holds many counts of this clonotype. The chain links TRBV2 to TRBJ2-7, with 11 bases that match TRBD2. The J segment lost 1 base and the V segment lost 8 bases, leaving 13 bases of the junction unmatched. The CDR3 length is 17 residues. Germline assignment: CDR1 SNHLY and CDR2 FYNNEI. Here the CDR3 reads CASHTPQLAGVSYEQYF. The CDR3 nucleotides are TGTGCCAGCCACACGCCTCAACTAGCGGGAGTTTCCTACGAGCAGTACTTC.

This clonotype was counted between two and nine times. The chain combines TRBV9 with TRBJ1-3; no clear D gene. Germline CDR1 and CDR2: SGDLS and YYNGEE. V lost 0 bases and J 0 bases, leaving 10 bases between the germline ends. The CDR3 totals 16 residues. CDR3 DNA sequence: TGTGCCAGCAGCGTAGACGGCGGAAGCTCTGGAAACACCATATATTTT. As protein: CASSVDGGSSGNTIYF.

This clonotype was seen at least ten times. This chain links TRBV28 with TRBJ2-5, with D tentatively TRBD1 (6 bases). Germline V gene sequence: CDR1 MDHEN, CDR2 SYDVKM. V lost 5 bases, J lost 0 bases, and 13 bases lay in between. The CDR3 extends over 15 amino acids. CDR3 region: CASSKDSLHQETQYF. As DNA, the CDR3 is TGTGCCAGCAGTAAGGACAGCCTTCACCAAGAGACCCAGTACTTC.

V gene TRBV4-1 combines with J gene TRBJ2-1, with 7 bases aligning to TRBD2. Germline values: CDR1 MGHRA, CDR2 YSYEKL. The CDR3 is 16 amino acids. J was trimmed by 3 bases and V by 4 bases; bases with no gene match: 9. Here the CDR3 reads CASSLSRLAVYNEQFF. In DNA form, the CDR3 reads TGCGCCAGCAGCCTTTCCCGGCTAGCGGTCTACAATGAGCAGTTCTTC.

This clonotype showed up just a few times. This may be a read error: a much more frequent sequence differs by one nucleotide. DNA of the CDR3: TGTGCCAGCAGTGGTTACAGCGATAGCAATCAGCCCCTGCATTTT. Translation: CASSGYSDSNQPLHF. V gene TRBV2 combines with J gene TRBJ1-5; D gene ambiguous. Germline loops: CDR1 SNHLY, CDR2 FYNNEI. This CDR3 contains 15 residues. Complete variable domain (other parts from reference TRBV2 and TRBJ1-5): EPEVTQTPSHQVTQMGQEVILRCVPISNHLYFYWYRQILGQKVEFLVSFYNNEISEKSEIFDDQFSVERPDGSNFTLKIRSTKLEDSAMYFCASSGYSDSNQPLHFGDGTRLSIL.

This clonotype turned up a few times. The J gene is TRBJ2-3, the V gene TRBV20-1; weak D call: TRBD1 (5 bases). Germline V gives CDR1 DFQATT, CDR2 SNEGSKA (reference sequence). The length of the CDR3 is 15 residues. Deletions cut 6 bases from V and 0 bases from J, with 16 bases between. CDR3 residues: CSAHTGISSTDTQYF. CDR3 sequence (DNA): TGCAGTGCCCATACAGGCATCTCTAGCACAGATACGCAGTATTTT.

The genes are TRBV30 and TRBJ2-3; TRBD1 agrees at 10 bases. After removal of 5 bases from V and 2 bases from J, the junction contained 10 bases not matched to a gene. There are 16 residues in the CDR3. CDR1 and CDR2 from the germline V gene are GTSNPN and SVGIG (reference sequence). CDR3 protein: CAWSTGGGVHTDTQYF. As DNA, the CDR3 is TGTGCCTGGTCGACAGGGGGCGGAGTGCACACAGATACGCAGTATTTT.

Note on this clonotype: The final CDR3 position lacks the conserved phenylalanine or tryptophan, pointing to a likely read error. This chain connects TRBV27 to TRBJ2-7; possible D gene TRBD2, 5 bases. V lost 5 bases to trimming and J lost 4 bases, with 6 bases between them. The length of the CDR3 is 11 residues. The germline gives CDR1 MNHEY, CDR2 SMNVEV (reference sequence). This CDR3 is CASSGLYEQYL. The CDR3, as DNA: TGTGCCAGCAGTGGACTTTACGAGCAGTACCTC.

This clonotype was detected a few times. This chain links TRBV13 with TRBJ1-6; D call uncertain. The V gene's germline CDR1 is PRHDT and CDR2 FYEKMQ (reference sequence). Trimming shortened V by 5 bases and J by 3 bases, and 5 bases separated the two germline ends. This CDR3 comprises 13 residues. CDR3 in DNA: TGTGCCAGCAGCCCAGGCTATAATTCACCCCTCCACTTT. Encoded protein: CASSPGYNSPLHF.

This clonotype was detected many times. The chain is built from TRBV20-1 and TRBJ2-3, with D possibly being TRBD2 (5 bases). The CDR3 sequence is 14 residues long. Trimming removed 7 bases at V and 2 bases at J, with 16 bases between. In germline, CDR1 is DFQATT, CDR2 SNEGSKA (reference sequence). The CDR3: CSDGDPTFTDTQYF. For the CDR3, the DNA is TGCAGTGACGGGGATCCGACCTTCACAGATACGCAGTATTTT.

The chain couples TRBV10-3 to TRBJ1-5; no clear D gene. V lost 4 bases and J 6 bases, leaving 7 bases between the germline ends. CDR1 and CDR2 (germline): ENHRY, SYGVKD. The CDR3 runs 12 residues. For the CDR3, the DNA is TGTGCCATCAGTGGCGGCGTTCAGCCCCAGCATTTT. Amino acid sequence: CAISGGVQPQHF.

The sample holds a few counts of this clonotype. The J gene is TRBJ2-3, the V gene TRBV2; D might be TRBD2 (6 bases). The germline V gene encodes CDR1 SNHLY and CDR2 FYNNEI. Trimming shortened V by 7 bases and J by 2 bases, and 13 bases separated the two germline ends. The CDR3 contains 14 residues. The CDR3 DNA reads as TGTGCCAGCAAACTAGCCCTTATCACAGATACGCAGTATTTT. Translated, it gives CASKLALITDTQYF.

CDR3 sequence reads: CASRAGGANTGELFF. The CDR3 coding sequence is TGTGCCAGCAGGGCAGGGGGCGCGAACACCGGGGAGCTGTTTTTT. The chain recombines TRBV6-5 with TRBJ2-2, with 8 bases fitting TRBD1. CDR1 is MNHEY and CDR2 is SVGAGI in the germline V gene. The CDR3 has 15 residues. The V gene end was trimmed by 6 bases and the J gene end by 0 bases; junction bases not matched to a gene: 3.

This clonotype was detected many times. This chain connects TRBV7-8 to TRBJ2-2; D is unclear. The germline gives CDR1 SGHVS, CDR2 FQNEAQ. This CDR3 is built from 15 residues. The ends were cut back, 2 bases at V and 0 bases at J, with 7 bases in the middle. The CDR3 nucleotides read TGTGCCAGCAGCTTATTGGCTTCGAACACCGGGGAGCTGTTTTTT. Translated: CASSLLASNTGELFF.

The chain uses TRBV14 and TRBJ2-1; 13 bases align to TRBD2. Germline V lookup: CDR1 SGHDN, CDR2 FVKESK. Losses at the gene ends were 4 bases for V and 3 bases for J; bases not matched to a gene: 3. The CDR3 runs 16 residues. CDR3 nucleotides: TGTGCCAGCAGCCGGACTAGCGGGAGCGACTACAATGAGCAGTTCTTC. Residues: CASSRTSGSDYNEQFF.

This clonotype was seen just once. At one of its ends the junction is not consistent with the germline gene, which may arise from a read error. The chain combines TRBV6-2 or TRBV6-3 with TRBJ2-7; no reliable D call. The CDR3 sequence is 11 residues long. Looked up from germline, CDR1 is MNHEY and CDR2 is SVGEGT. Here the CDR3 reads CTSSGLYEQYF. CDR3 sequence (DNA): TGTACCAGCAGTGGCCTCTACGAGCAGTACTTC.

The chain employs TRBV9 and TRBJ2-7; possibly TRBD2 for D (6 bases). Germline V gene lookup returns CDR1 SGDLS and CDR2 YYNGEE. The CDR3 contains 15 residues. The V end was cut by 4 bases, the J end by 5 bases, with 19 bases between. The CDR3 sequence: CASSHFGQWGDEQYF. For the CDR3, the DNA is TGTGCCAGCAGCCATTTCGGACAATGGGGGGACGAGCAGTACTTC.

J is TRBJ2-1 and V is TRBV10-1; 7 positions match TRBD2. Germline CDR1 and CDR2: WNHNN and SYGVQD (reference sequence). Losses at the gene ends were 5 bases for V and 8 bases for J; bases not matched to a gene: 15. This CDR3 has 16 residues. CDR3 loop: CASSPFEGRASDEQFF. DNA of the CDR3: TGCGCCAGCAGTCCCTTCGAGGGGAGGGCATCGGATGAGCAGTTCTTC.

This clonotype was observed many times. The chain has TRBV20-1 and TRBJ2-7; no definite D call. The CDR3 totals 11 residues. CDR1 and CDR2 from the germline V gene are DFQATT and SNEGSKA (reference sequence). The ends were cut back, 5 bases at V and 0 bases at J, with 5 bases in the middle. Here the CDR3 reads CSARSSYEQYF. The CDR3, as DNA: TGCAGTGCTCGAAGCTCCTACGAGCAGTACTTC.

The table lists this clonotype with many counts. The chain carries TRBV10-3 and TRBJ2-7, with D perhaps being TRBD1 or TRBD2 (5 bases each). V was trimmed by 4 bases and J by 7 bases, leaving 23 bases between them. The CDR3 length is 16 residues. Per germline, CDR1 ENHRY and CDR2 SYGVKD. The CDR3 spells CAISGAPGTLNVEQYF. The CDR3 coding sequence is TGTGCCATCAGTGGAGCCCCCGGGACCCTAAACGTAGAGCAGTACTTC.

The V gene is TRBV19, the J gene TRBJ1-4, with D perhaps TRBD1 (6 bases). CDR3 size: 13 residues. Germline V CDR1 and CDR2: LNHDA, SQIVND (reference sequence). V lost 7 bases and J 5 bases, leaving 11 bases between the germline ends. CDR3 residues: CASMGDKNEKLFF. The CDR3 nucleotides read TGTGCCAGTATGGGGGACAAGAATGAAAAACTGTTTTTT.

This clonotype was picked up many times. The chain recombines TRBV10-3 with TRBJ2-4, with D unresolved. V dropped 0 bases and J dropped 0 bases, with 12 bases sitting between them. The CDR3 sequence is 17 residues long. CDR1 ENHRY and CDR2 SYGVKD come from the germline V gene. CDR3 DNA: TGTGCCATCAGTGAGTCAGGGCCGTCAGTAGCCAAAAACATTCAGTACTTC. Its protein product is CAISESGPSVAKNIQYF.

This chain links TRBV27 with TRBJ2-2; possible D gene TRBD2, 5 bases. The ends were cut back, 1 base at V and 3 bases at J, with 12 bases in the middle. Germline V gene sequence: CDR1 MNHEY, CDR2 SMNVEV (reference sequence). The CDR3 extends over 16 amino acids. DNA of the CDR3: TGTGCCAGCAGTTTATTTCTTGCGGGTTACACCGGGGAGCTGTTTTTT. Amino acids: CASSLFLAGYTGELFF.

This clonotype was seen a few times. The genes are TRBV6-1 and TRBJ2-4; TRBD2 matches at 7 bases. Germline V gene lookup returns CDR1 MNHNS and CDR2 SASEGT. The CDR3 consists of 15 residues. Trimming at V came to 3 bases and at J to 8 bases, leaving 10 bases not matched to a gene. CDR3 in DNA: TGTGCCAGCAGTGATACCGGGGGGAGTTGGTACATTCAGTACTTC. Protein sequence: CASSDTGGSWYIQYF.

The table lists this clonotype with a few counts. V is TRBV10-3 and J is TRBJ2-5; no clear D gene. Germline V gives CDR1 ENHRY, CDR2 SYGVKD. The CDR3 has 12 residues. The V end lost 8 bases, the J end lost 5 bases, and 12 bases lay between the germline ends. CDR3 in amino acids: CAIPERLETQYF. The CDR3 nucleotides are TGTGCCATCCCTGAGAGGTTGGAGACCCAGTACTTC.

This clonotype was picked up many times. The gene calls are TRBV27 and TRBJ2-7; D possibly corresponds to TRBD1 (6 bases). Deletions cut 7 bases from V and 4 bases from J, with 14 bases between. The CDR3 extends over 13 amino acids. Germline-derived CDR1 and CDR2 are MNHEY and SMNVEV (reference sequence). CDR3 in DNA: TGTGCCAGCAACGCCAGGGGAAGGTACGAGCAGTACTTC. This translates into CASNARGRYEQYF.

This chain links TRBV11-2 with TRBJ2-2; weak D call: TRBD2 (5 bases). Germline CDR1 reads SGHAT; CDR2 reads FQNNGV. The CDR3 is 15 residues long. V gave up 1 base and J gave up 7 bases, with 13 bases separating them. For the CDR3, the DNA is TGTGCCAGCAGCTTAGCGGGATCTGTAATCGGGGAGCTGTTTTTT. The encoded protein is CASSLAGSVIGELFF.

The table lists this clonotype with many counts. The DNA for the CDR3 is TGCGCCAGCAGTCCGGGTTCATGGACTGAAGCTTTCTTT. It is translated as CASSPGSWTEAFF. The V and J genes are TRBV10-2 and TRBJ1-1; D call uncertain. In germline, CDR1 is WSHSY, CDR2 SAAADI. V was pared by 5 bases and J by 5 bases, with 12 bases between. The CDR3 spans 13 residues.

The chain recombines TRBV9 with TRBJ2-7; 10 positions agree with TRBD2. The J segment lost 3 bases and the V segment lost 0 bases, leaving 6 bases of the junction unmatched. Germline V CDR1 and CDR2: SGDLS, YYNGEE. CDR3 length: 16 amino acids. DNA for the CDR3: TGTGCCAGCAGCGTAGCTGCTAGCGGGGGCTTCTACGAGCAGTACTTC. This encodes CASSVAASGGFYEQYF.

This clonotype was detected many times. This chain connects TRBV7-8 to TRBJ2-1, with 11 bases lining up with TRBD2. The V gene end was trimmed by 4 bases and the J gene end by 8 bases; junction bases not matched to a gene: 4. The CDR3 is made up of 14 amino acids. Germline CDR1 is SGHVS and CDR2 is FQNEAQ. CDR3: CASSSVAGGDEQFF. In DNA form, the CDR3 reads TGTGCCAGCAGCTCCGTAGCGGGAGGGGATGAGCAGTTCTTC.

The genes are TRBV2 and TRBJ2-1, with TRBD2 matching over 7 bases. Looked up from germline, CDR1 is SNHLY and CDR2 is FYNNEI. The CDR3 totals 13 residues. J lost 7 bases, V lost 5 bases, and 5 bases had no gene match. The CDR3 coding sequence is TGTGCCAGCAGTTACGGGGGGTGGAATGAGCAGTTCTTC. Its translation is CASSYGGWNEQFF.

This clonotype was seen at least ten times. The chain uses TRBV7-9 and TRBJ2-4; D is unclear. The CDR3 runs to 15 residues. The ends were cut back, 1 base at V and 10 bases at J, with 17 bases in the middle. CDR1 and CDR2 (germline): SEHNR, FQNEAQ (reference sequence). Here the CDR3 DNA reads TGTGCCAGCAGCTTAGGGAATAGCTCCGCCGGGATTCAGTACTTC. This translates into CASSLGNSSAGIQYF.